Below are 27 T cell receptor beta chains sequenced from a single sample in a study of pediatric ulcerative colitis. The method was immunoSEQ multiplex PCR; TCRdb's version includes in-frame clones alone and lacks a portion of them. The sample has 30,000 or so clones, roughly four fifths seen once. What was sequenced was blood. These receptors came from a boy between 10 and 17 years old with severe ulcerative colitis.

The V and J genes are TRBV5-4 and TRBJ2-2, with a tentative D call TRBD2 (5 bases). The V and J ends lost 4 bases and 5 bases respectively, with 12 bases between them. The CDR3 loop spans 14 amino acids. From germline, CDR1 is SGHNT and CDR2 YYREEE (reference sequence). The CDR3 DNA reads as TGTGCCAGCAGCACCCGGGGTGGAACCGGGGAGCTGTTTTTT. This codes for CASSTRGGTGELFF.

The CDR3 sequence: CASSQKGGRQGAPYEQYF. As DNA, the CDR3 is TGCGCCAGCAGCCAAAAGGGGGGCCGACAGGGGGCGCCCTACGAGCAGTACTTC. The chain carries TRBV4-1 and TRBJ2-7, with 10 bases identical to TRBD1. Trimming at V came to 2 bases and at J to 2 bases, leaving 12 bases not matched to a gene. CDR1 is MGHRA and CDR2 is YSYEKL in the germline V gene. This CDR3 has 18 amino acids.

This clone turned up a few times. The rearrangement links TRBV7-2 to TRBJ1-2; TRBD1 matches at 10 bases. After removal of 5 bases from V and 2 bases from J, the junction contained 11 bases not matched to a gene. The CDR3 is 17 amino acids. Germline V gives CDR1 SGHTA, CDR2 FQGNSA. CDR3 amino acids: CASSTLPGQGLNYGYTF. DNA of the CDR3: TGTGCCAGCAGCACACTGCCGGGACAGGGGTTAAACTATGGCTACACCTTC.

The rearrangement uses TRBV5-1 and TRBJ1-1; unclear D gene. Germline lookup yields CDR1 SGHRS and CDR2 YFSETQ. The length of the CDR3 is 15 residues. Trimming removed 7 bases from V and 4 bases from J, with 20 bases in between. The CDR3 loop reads CASCPSVSWGTEAFF. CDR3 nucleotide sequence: TGCGCCAGCTGCCCATCAGTTTCGTGGGGCACTGAAGCTTTCTTT.

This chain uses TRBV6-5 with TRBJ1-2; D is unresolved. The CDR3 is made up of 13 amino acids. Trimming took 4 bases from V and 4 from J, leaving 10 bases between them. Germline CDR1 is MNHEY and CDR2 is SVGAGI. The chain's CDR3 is CASSSQDFYGYTF. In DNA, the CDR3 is TGTGCCAGCAGTTCTCAGGATTTCTATGGCTACACCTTC.

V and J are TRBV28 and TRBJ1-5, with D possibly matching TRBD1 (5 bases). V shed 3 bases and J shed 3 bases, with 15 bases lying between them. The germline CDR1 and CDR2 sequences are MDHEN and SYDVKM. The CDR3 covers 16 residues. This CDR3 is CASSFKRGLINQPQHF. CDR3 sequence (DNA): TGTGCCAGCAGTTTCAAGCGGGGCCTCATCAATCAGCCCCAGCATTTT.

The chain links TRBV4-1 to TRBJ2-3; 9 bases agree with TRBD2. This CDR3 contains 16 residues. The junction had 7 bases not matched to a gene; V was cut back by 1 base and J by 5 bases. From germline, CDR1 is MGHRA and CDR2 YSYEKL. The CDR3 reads CASSQGRGGRVDTQYF. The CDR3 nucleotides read TGCGCCAGCAGCCAAGGGCGGGGGGGCCGGGTAGATACGCAGTATTTT.

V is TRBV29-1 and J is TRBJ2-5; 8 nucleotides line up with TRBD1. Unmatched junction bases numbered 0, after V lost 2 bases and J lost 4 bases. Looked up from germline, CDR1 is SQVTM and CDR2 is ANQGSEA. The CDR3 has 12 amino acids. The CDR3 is CSVEQGAETQYF. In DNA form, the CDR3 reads TGCAGCGTTGAACAGGGGGCAGAGACCCAGTACTTC.

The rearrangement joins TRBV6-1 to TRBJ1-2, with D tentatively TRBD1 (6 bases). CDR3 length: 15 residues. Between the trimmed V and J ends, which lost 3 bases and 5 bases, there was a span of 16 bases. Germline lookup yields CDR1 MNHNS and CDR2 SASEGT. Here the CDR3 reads CASSDYRVAIYGYTF. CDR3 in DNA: TGTGCCAGCAGTGATTACAGGGTTGCAATTTATGGCTACACCTTC.

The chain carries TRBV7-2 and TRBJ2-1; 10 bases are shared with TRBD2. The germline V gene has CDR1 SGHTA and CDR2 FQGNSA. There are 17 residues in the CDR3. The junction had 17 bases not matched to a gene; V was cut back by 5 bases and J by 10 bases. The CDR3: CASSHPGGGLATREQFF. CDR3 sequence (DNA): TGTGCCAGCAGCCACCCGGGGGGGGGACTAGCGACCCGGGAGCAGTTCTTC.

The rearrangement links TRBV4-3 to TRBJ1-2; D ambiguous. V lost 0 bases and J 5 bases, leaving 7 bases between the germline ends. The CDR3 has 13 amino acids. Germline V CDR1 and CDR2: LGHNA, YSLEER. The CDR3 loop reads CASSQEGGYGYTF. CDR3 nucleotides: TGCGCCAGCAGCCAAGAGGGTGGTTATGGCTACACCTTC.

CDR3 residues: CASSYSGGASPLHF. The CDR3 nucleotides are TGTGCCAGCAGTTACTCGGGGGGCGCTTCCCCCCTCCACTTT. The chain has TRBV6-5 and TRBJ1-6; D possibly corresponds to TRBD1 (6 bases). This CDR3 has 14 residues. Trimming pared 0 bases from V and 13 bases from J, leaving 13 bases between. Germline V gene data show CDR1 as MNHEY and CDR2 as SVGAGI.

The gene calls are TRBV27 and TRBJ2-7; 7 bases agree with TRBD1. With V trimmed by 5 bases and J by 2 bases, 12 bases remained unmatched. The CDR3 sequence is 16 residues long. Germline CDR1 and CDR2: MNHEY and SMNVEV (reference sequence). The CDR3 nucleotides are TGTGCCAGCAGTACCCAGTTGGGACAGCAGACCTACGAGCAGTACTTC. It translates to CASSTQLGQQTYEQYF.

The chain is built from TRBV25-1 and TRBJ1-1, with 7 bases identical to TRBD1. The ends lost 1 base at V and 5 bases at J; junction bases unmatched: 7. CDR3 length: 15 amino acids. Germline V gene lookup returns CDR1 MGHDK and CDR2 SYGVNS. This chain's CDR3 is CASSESEGALTEAFF. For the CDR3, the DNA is TGTGCCAGCAGTGAATCTGAGGGGGCCTTGACTGAAGCTTTCTTT.

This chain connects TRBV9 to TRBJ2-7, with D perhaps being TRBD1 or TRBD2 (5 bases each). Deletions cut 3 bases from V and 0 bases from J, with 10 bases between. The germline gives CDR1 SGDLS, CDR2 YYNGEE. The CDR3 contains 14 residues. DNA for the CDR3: TGTGCCAGCAGCGCGGGACGGAACTCCTACGAGCAGTACTTC. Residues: CASSAGRNSYEQYF. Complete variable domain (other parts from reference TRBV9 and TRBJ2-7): DSGVTQTPKHLITATGQRVTLRCSPRSGDLSVYWYQQSLDQGLQFLIQYYNGEERAKGNILERFSAQQFPDLHSELNLSSLELGDSALYFCASSAGRNSYEQYFGPGTRLTVT.

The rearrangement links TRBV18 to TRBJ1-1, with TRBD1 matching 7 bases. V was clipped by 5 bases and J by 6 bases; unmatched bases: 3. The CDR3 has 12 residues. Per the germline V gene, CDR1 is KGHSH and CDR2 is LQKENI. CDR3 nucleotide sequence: TGTGCCAGCTCAACCGGGACAGCTGAAGCTTTCTTT. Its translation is CASSTGTAEAFF.

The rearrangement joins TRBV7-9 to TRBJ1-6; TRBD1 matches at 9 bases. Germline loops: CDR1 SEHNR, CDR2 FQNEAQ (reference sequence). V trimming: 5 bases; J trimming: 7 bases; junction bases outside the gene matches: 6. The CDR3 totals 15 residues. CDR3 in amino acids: CASSNEGTGNSPLHF. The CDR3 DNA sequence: TGTGCCAGCAGCAATGAAGGGACAGGGAATTCACCCCTCCACTTT.

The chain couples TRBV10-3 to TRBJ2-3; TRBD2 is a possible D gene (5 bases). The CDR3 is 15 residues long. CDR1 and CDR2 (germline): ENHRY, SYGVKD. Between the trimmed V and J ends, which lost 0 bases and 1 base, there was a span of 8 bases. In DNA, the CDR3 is TGTGCCATCAGTGAGTCAATCGGGGGCACAGATACGCAGTATTTT. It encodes CAISESIGGTDTQYF.

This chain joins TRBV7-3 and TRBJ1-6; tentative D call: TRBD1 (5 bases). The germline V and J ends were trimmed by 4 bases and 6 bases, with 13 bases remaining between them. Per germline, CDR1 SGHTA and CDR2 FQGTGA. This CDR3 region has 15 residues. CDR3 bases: TGTGCCAGCAGCTACCGACCTGGGGGTAATTCACCCCTCCACTTT. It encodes CASSYRPGGNSPLHF.

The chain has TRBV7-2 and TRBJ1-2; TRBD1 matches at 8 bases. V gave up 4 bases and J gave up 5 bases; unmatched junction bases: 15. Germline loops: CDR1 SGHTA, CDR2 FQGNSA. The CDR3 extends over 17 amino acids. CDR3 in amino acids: CASSSRRTGPRLYGYTF. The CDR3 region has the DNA TGTGCCAGCAGCTCCCGCCGGACAGGGCCACGTCTGTATGGCTACACCTTC.

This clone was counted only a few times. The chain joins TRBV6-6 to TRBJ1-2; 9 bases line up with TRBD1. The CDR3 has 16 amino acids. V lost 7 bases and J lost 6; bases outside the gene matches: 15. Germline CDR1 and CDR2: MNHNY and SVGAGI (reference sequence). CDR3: CASIPTQGQGSHGYTF. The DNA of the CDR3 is TGTGCCAGCATTCCGACCCAGGGACAGGGTAGTCATGGCTACACCTTC.

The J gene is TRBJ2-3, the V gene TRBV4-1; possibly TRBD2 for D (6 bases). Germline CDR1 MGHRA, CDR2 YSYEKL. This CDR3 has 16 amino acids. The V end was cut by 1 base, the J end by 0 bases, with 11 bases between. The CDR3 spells CASSQGGRSSTDTQYF. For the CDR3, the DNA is TGCGCCAGCAGCCAAGGTGGGAGGAGTAGCACAGATACGCAGTATTTT.

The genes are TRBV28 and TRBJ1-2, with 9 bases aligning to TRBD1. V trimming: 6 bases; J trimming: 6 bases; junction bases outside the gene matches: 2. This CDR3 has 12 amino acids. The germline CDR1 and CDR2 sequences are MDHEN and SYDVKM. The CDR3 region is CASSGQGNGYTF. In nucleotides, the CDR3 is TGTGCCAGCAGCGGACAGGGGAATGGCTACACCTTC.

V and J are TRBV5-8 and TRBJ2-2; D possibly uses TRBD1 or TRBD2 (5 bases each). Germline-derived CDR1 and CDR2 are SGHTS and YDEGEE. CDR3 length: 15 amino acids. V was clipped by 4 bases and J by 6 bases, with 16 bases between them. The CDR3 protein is CASSPGPPLAGELFF. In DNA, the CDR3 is TGTGCCAGCAGCCCGGGACCCCCGCTCGCCGGGGAGCTGTTTTTT.

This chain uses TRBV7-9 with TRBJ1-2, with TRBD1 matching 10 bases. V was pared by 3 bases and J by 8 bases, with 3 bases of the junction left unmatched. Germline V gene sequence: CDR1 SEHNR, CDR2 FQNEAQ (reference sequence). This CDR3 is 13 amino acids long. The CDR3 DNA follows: TGTGCCAGCAGCTTCGGGACAGGGGAAGGCTACACCTTC. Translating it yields CASSFGTGEGYTF.

The CDR3 nucleotides are TGTGCCAGCAGTTACTCGGAGAGGAACACTGAAGCTTTCTTT. Translated, it gives CASSYSERNTEAFF. This chain joins TRBV6-5 and TRBJ1-1; D gene ambiguous. V was pared by 0 bases and J by 1 base, with 6 bases between. The CDR3 has 14 residues. Germline V gene sequence: CDR1 MNHEY, CDR2 SVGAGI.

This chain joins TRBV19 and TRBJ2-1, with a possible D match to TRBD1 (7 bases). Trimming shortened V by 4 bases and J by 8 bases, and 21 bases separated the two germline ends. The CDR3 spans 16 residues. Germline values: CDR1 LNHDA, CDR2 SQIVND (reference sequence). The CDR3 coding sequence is TGTGCCAGTAGTACCGCGGGCCACAGGGGAGGAGATGAGCAGTTCTTC. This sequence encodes CASSTAGHRGGDEQFF.